This T cell receptor beta chain was found in a study of cytomegalovirus exposure and HLA in healthy donors. As regards this clone: No antigen is known for it.

Here immunoSEQ multiplex PCR was the method, and the copy in TCRdb shows in-frame clones only, minus some. The sample includes 100,000 to 150,000 clones, 89% of them seen just once. Germline CDR1 and CDR2: SGHRS and YFSETQ. V shed 6 bases, J shed 5 bases, and the junction held 14 bases outside the gene matches. The CDR3 runs to 17 residues. Overall study results and limits: Despite most TCR sequences being rare, some public TCRs occurred in many donors.

The sample was PBMCs. The receptor comes from a woman aged 18-35 years in good health and CMV-seronegative. V and J are TRBV5-1 and TRBJ2-1; 10 nucleotides agree with TRBD2. DNA of the CDR3: TGCGCCAGCAACTCTGTCGGGACTAGCGACGGAGACAATGAGCAGTTCTTC. The encoded protein is CASNSVGTSDGDNEQFF.